The present T cell receptor (beta chain) was sequenced within a study of T cell responses to AZD1222 COVID-19 vaccine. The CDR3 totals 15 residues. V was clipped by 0 bases and J by 4 bases, with 7 bases between them. Germline loops: CDR1 MNHEY, CDR2 SVGAGI. Concerning this clone itself: What it binds is unknown.

The assay was immunoSEQ multiplex PCR, and TCRdb's table has in-frame clones only and misses some. The table lists about 130,000 clones, just over 85% of them singletons. Study observations and caveats: It should be noted that donors were predominantly white British and more often female, and clonal diversity was possibly underestimated. Samples come after the peak T cell response, not at day 14. AZD1222 recipients seropositive at baseline numbered only six or seven. Regions 160-218 and 743-854 dominated among vaccine-associated CD4 TCRs spanning spike.

The sequence derives from an adult in good health. This chain uses TRBV6-5 with TRBJ2-6; D not resolved. The sample in question was peripheral blood, obtained on day 0 of MenACWY control vaccination. The CDR3 is CASSYSITGANVLTF. DNA of the CDR3: TGTGCCAGCAGTTACTCGATAACAGGGGCCAACGTCCTGACTTTC.